Listed below are T cell receptor beta chains from one sample, sequenced in a study of human T cells and chemical hapten exposure. Each CDR3 protein is one row after TCRdb ran MiXCR on the RACE reads. The sample shows over 300,000 distinct CDR3 sequences, roughly 4.6% of them seen only once. Sequenced material: whole blood, taken in connection with sensitization to the hapten diphenylcyclopropenone (DPC). These receptors were obtained from a woman in her 50s with alopecia areata. Some clones in this sample may be carry-over from other donors' samples. The CDR3 runs from the conserved cysteine through the conserved F or W. A D gene is named only where the DNA matches it firmly. Some rows mark clone size as missing; the rest say once, few, many or name a class of expanded clone.

v_gene,j_gene,abundance,d_gene,CDR3aa,CDR3nt
TRBV20-1,TRBJ2-7,many,.,CSASPSGAEQYF,TGCAGTGCTAGCCCTTCGGGAGCGGAGCAGTACTTC
TRBV7-2,TRBJ2-7,many,TRBD2,CASSLGAGYGDEQYF,TGTGCCAGCAGCTTAGGAGCGGGGTACGGGGACGAGCAGTACTTC
TRBV29-1,TRBJ2-1,.,TRBD2,CSVMGPSGRRDEQFF,TGCAGCGTCATGGGGCCTAGCGGGAGGCGGGATGAGCAGTTCTTC
TRBV11-2,TRBJ2-3,many,.,CASSFGGTPITDTQYF,TGTGCCAGCAGCTTCGGAGGGACACCCATCACAGATACGCAGTATTTT
TRBV29-1,TRBJ1-2,many,.,CSVPRVAYGYTF,TGCAGCGTCCCCCGGGTAGCCTATGGCTACACCTTC
TRBV5-1,TRBJ2-3,many,.,CASSTGLNTDTQYF,TGCGCCAGCAGCACGGGACTTAACACAGATACGCAGTATTTT
TRBV2,TRBJ1-5,many,TRBD1,CASSEDRVNQPQHF,TGTGCCAGCAGTGAGGACAGGGTGAATCAGCCCCAGCATTTT
TRBV12-3/TRBV12-4,TRBJ1-3,many,.,CASSRDFGNTIYF,TGTGCCAGCAGCCGGGACTTCGGAAACACCATATATTTT
TRBV28,TRBJ2-1,many,.,CASSSFPGNEQFF,TGTGCCAGCAGTTCATTCCCGGGGAATGAGCAGTTCTTC
TRBV5-1,TRBJ2-3,few,.,CASSAGAGATVDTQYF,TGCGCCAGCAGCGCGGGCGCGGGCGCGACCGTAGATACGCAGTATTTT
TRBV5-1,TRBJ2-3,many,.,CASRENSDPTDTQYF,TGCGCCAGCAGAGAAAATAGCGACCCCACAGATACGCAGTATTTT
TRBV27,TRBJ2-1,.,.,CASSLSGYLNEQFF,TGTGCCAGCAGTTTATCAGGGTATCTGAATGAGCAGTTCTTC
TRBV12-3/TRBV12-4,TRBJ1-1,few,.,CASSLAQTEAFF,TGTGCCAGCAGTTTAGCACAGACTGAAGCTTTCTTT
TRBV4-1,TRBJ2-3,many,TRBD1,CASTPQDRGTDTQYF,TGCGCCAGCACCCCCCAGGACAGGGGCACAGATACGCAGTATTTT
TRBV28,TRBJ2-1,.,TRBD2,CASSLERDLNGEQFF,TGTGCCAGCAGTTTAGAGCGGGATCTAAACGGTGAGCAGTTCTTC
TRBV9,TRBJ2-4,many,.,CASSARGQLAKNIQYF,TGTGCCAGCAGCGCACGAGGACAGCTAGCCAAAAACATTCAGTACTTC